This T cell receptor beta chain originates from a study of T cells in Graves' hyperthyroidism and ophthalmopathy. Whole-study context: The authors collected peripheral blood at initial diagnosis, before any treatment.

Criteria for exclusion of patients were uncontrolled infection, other autoimmune disease, pregnancy or lactation. The germline gives CDR1 MNHNS, CDR2 SASEGT. After removal of 6 bases from V and 7 bases from J, the junction contained 12 bases not matched to a gene. This CDR3 spans 16 amino acids. Amplification of TCR beta CDR3 regions was performed using RNA transcripts as template. The study used the HTBI primer set for a first-round RT-PCR of the TCR CDR3. TCRdb ran MiXCR on the multiplex PCR reads and lists one entry per CDR3 protein. This table has more than 500,000 distinct CDR3 sequences, 15% to 20% appearing once.

Sequenced material: blood. The chain has TRBV6-1 and TRBJ2-1; 10 bases align to TRBD2. This clonotype was sampled from a woman aged 25 to 39 with Graves' ophthalmopathy. This CDR3 reads CASSLSPSGRGNEQFF. The CDR3 bases are TGTGCCAGCAGCCTTAGCCCTAGCGGGAGAGGTAATGAGCAGTTCTTC.